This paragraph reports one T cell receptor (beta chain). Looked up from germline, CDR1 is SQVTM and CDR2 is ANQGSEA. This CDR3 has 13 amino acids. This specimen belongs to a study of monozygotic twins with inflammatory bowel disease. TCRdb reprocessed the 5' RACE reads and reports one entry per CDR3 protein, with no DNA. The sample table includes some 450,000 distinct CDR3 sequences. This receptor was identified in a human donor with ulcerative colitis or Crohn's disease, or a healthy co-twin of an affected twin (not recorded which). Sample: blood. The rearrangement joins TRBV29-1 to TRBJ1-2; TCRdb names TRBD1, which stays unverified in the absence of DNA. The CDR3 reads CSVGQGPAYGYTF.